Each of the 4 T cell receptor beta chains below was sequenced from the same sample in a study of metastatic and nonmetastatic thyroid tumors. MiXCR re-clonotyped the PCR reads for TCRdb. The table lists about 24,000 clones, approximately 21% of them singletons. Each patient went into thyroid surgery without having received any treatment. Sample: blood. Source of these receptors: a male donor with papillary thyroid cancer or a benign thyroid nodule (not recorded which). Some clones in this sample may be carry-over from other donors' samples.

This clone turned up a few times. V usage is TRBV24-1 and J usage is TRBJ2-7; 7 nucleotides line up with TRBD2. This CDR3 is built from 16 residues. After removal of 5 bases from V and 4 bases from J, the junction contained 13 bases not matched to a gene. Germline V gives CDR1 KGHDR, CDR2 SFDVKD. CDR3 sequence reads: CATSAPGLSGTYEQYF. The CDR3 DNA reads TGTGCCACCAGTGCCCCGGGACTATCGGGAACTTACGAGCAGTACTTC.

The chain recombines TRBV9 with TRBJ1-1; 10 bases fit TRBD1. CDR1 is SGDLS, CDR2 YYNGEE, per germline. The CDR3 runs to 15 residues. V shed 3 bases and J 4 bases; nucleotides not matched to a gene: 6. In DNA, the CDR3 is TGTGCCAGCAGCGGGGGACAGGGGATGGGCACTGAAGCTTTCTTT. Its protein is CASSGGQGMGTEAFF.

This clone was detected many times. The chain has TRBV4-2 and TRBJ1-4; 7 positions agree with TRBD1. Germline V gene lookup returns CDR1 LGHNA and CDR2 YNFKEQ. This CDR3 region has 18 residues. Losses at the gene ends were 3 bases for V and 2 bases for J; bases not matched to a gene: 12. Written as DNA, the CDR3 is TGTGCCAGCAGCCAGGGGCGACAGGGCTTCACGACTAATGAAAAACTGTTTTTT. This gives the protein CASSQGRQGFTTNEKLFF.

This clone was picked up many times. The rearrangement links TRBV9 to TRBJ1-2; tentative D call: TRBD1 (5 bases). The CDR3 has 15 residues. Germline V gene lookup returns CDR1 SGDLS and CDR2 YYNGEE. Trimming left V 0 bases short and J 4 bases short, with 13 bases between. CDR3 bases: TGTGCCAGCAGCGTAGGAGGGGCGTCCTCCTATGGCTACACCTTC. Encoded protein: CASSVGGASSYGYTF.